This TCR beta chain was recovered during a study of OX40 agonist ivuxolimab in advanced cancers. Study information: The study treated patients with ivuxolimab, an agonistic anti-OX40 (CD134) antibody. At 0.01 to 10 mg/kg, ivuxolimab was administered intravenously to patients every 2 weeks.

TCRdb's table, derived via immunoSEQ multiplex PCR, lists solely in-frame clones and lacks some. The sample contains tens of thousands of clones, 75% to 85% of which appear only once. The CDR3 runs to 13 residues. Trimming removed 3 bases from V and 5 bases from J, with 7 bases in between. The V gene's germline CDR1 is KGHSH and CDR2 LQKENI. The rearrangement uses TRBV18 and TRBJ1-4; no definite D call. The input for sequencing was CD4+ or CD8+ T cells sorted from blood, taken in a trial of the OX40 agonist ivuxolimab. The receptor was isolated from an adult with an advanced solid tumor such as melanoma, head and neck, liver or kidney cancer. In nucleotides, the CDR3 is TGTGCCAGCTCACCGGGAGGGAATGAAAAACTGTTTTTT. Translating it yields CASSPGGNEKLFF.